The present TCR beta chain was sequenced within a study of cytomegalovirus exposure and HLA in healthy donors. Overall study findings and caveats: TCR sequences were mostly rare, though some public TCRs occurred in many donors. Among the most significant clusters, several appeared linked to common viral pathogens in a later analysis.

Note on this clone: Its antigen remains unidentified.

This PCR relied on a set of 60 Vbeta primers and 13 Jbeta primers. Authors' methods: Later, an analysis found around 77 million unique TCR beta chains, and about 10 million of these were shared. Only in-frame clones appear in the TCRdb table, and some are missing; sequencing was by immunoSEQ multiplex PCR. V, J and clone size were drawn from that table, and D and trimming were deduced from the DNA. This table holds more than 95,000 clones, about 80% found once. CDR3 length: 11 amino acids. V shed 6 bases, J shed 9 bases, and the junction held 1 base outside the gene matches. Germline lookup yields CDR1 MNHEY and CDR2 SVGAGI.

The TCR comes from a woman aged 45-65 years in good health and CMV-seropositive. The chain couples TRBV6-5 to TRBJ1-1; 10 bases match TRBD1. Material: PBMCs. For the CDR3, the DNA is TGTGCCAGCAGGGGACAGGGGAAAGCTTTCTTT. Amino acids: CASRGQGKAFF.